This T cell receptor (beta chain) originates from a study of shared clonotypes between healthy human individuals. Study-wide points: Larger richness was generally estimated for naive than memory subsets.

With respect to this clone: Its target is not known.

DNA at around 190 ng, 25,000 to 35,000 T cell genomes, went into sorted-subset replicate PCRs. The repertoire was sequenced with immunoSEQ multiplex PCR; TCRdb's copy has only in-frame clones and lacks some. Altogether roughly 2.2 million clones are present, about nine tenths being singletons, with the ten largest covering 0.3% to 0.4%. V lost 2 bases and J lost 8, with 11 bases in between. The CDR3 is made up of 12 amino acids. The rearrangement uses TRBV5-3 and TRBJ2-7; weak D call: TRBD2 (6 bases). TRBV5-3 belongs to the ORF category, with a function that is uncertain. The sequencing sample was made of naive CD4+ T cells from PBMCs. Documented subset: CD45RA+ positively selected. The clonotype originates from a man younger than 35 in good health. Some clones in this sample may be carry-over from other donors' samples. CDR3 protein: CARSLNREKQYF. CDR3 coding DNA: TGTGCCAGAAGCTTAAACCGGGAGAAGCAGTACTTC.